A selection of T cell receptor beta chains follows, all from one sample in a study of blood T cell repertoires in COVID-19. Libraries were prepared by immunoSEQ multiplex PCR; TCRdb keeps only in-frame clonotypes and omits some of them. Of over 55,000 clones listed, 87% were seen once; the top ten hold approximately 8.3%. Sequencing was carried out using peripheral blood. These receptors were obtained from a man aged 50-59 years with active COVID-19. The CDR3 runs from the conserved cysteine through the conserved F or W. The D gene is left open where the match is weak. Some rows mark clone size as missing; the rest say once, few, many or name a class of expanded clone.

TRBV4-3	TRBD1	-	TRBJ2-1	TGCGCCAGCAGCCAAGATAGGTTGACAGGGGATATCTCCTACAATGAGCAGTTCTTC	CASSQDRLTGDISYNEQFF
TRBV19	TRBD2	-	TRBJ2-7	TGTGCCAGTCGGACTAGCGGGAACTCCTACGAGCAGTACTTC	CASRTSGNSYEQYF
TRBV7-2	-	-	TRBJ1-5	TGTGCCAGCAGCCCCCAAGACAGCCGCAATCAGCCCCAGCATTTT	CASSPQDSRNQPQHF
TRBV24-1	-	-	TRBJ2-3	TGTGCCACCAGTGATCCCTCGCCGAGTGGGGGCGCATCCGATACGCAGTATTTT	CATSDPSPSGGASDTQYF
TRBV28	-	-	TRBJ1-2	TGTGCCAGCAGTTTCGACAGGTATGGCTACACCTTC	CASSFDRYGYTF
TRBV11-2	-	-	TRBJ1-5	TGTGCCAGCAGCCGAGGGGAGGCACTTGATCAGCCCCAGCATTTT	CASSRGEALDQPQHF
TRBV5-5	TRBD1	-	TRBJ1-5	TGTGCCAGCAGCCTGGACAGGGAGGGGCAGCCCCAGCATTTT	CASSLDREGQPQHF
TRBV5-1	TRBD1	-	TRBJ2-3	TGCGCCAGCAGCGTGGGGGCAGGGGGCCTCAGGATCACAGATACGCAGTATTTT	CASSVGAGGLRITDTQYF
TRBV6-5	-	-	TRBJ1-5	TGTGCCAGCAGTTACTCTCAGGTTAGCAATCAGCCCCAGCATTTT	CASSYSQVSNQPQHF
TRBV5-1	TRBD2	-	TRBJ2-5	TGCGCCAGCAGCTTGTCCTCCCTTAGCGGGGGTAGCCAGACCCAGTACTTC	CASSLSSLSGGSQTQYF
TRBV7-9	TRBD2	-	TRBJ2-3	TGTGCCAGCAGCCCATCCGAGCAGGCGGGAGAAACTACAGATACGCAGTATTTT	CASSPSEQAGETTDTQYF
TRBV28	TRBD2	-	TRBJ2-1	TGTGCCAGCCCGTACCCTAGCGGGGGGAGGAGGGTTAGCTCCTACAATGAGCAGTTCTTC	CASPYPSGGRRVSSYNEQFF
TRBV29-1	-	-	TRBJ2-1	TGCAGCGTTGGACTAGACACCAGCTCCTACAATGAGCAGTTCTTC	CSVGLDTSSYNEQFF
TRBV5-1	TRBD1	-	TRBJ2-7	TGCGCCAGCAAACTCCGGGACAGGTTAAATGACGAGCAGTACTTC	CASKLRDRLNDEQYF
TRBV24-1	-	-	TRBJ1-2	TGTGCCACCAGTGCCAGGCAGGGCAGCTATGGCTACACCTTC	CATSARQGSYGYTF
TRBV24-1	-	-	TRBJ2-3	TGTGCCACCAGTGGGGGGCCGTTCACAGATACGCAGTATTTT	CATSGGPFTDTQYF
TRBV30	TRBD1	-	TRBJ2-7	TGTGCCGGACGGACAGGGGGCTACGAGCAGTACTTC	CAGRTGGYEQYF
TRBV18	-	-	TRBJ2-7	TGTGCCAGCTCACGAGACAGGTACGAGCAGTACTTC	CASSRDRYEQYF
TRBV27	-	-	TRBJ1-2	TGTGCCAGCAGTTTAAAAGTCGGCGGGAACTATGGCTACACCTTC	CASSLKVGGNYGYTF
TRBV24-1	-	-	TRBJ2-1	TGTGCCACCAGTGAACAAGGCGGGACCCCTGATTTCTACAATGAGCAGTTCTTC	CATSEQGGTPDFYNEQFF
TRBV19	-	-	TRBJ1-1	TGTGCCAGTAGCACTCGCCGGTGGACCGACGGGGCTGAAGCTTTCTTT	CASSTRRWTDGAEAFF
TRBV27	-	-	TRBJ2-3	TGTGCCAGCAGTCCGTTCCGCACAGATACGCAGTATTTT	CASSPFRTDTQYF
TRBV4-1	-	-	TRBJ2-2	TGCGCCAGCAGCCAAGATCAGACGAGGACCGGGGAGCTGTTTTTT	CASSQDQTRTGELFF
TRBV13	TRBD1	few	TRBJ2-3	TGTGCCAGCAGCTTAGAAGGGGACAGGGAAGACACAGATACGCAGTATTTT	CASSLEGDREDTDTQYF
TRBV7-2	-	few	TRBJ1-6	TGTGCCAGCAGCTTAGGCCAGGGAGGTTCACCCCTCCACTTT	CASSLGQGGSPLHF
TRBV18	TRBD1	-	TRBJ1-1	TGTGCCAGCTCACCGGGACAGCTGAACACTGAAGCTTTCTTT	CASSPGQLNTEAFF
TRBV28	TRBD1	once	TRBJ1-2	TGTGCCAGCAGTCGGGACAGGGCAAGAAATGGCTACACCTTC	CASSRDRARNGYTF
TRBV29-1	-	-	TRBJ1-1	TGCAGCGTTGTGGCAGGGCAGCGCACTGAAGCTTTCTTT	CSVVAGQRTEAFF
TRBV6-6	TRBD1	-	TRBJ1-4	TGTGCCAGCACCTGGGGGACAGGGGATGAAAAACTGTTTTTT	CASTWGTGDEKLFF
TRBV7-2	-	-	TRBJ1-2	TGTGCCAGCAGCTTCTCCCCTTCTTCTGAGGGAGGGGGTCATGGCTACACCTTC	CASSFSPSSEGGGHGYTF
TRBV5-6	-	-	TRBJ1-2	TGTGCCAGCAGCTCAACCGTACAGCCCTTTAGTGGCTACACCTTC	CASSSTVQPFSGYTF
TRBV5-1	-	once	TRBJ1-2	TGCGCCAGCAGCTTGGCTCCCTCCCAGGACTATGGCTACACCTTC	CASSLAPSQDYGYTF
TRBV7-8	-	-	TRBJ1-3	TGTGCCAGCAGCTTAGCGCACGGTTTCGGAAACACCATATATTTT	CASSLAHGFGNTIYF
TRBV13	TRBD1	-	TRBJ2-5	TGTGCCAGCAGCTCAACAGGGGGCTTGGAGACCCAGTACTTC	CASSSTGGLETQYF
TRBV7-9	-	once	TRBJ1-2	TGTGCCAGCAGCCAGAACCAGGGGTACCCTTTCTTCTTC	CASSQNQGYPFFF
TRBV18	-	-	TRBJ1-1	TGTGCCAGCTCCCAATCACAGGGTTGGGTGAACACTGAAGCTTTCTTT	CASSQSQGWVNTEAFF
TRBV19	TRBD2	-	TRBJ2-7	TGTGCCAGTAGTATAACGGGGGGATACGAGCAGTACTTC	CASSITGGYEQYF
TRBV27	TRBD1	-	TRBJ1-1	TGTGCCAGCAGTTTATCTCCAGGGGGCACTGAAGCTTTCTTT	CASSLSPGGTEAFF
TRBV6-4	TRBD1	-	TRBJ2-3	TGTGCCAGCACTGAAACAGGGGCTAGCACAGATACGCAGTATTTT	CASTETGASTDTQYF
TRBV18	-	-	TRBJ2-2	TGTGCCAGCCCATCAGGCGAGCACCCCTCCGCGAACACCGGGGAGCTGTTTTTT	CASPSGEHPSANTGELFF
TRBV19	TRBD1	few	TRBJ1-5	TGTGCCAGTACTCAAGGACAGGCCAATCAGCCCCAGCATTTT	CASTQGQANQPQHF
TRBV27	-	-	TRBJ1-5	TGTGCCAGCAGTTCTCCCAATCAGCCCCAGCATTTT	CASSSPNQPQHF
TRBV18	-	-	TRBJ2-3	TGTGCCAGCTCACCACCGTCGTCAGATACGCAGTATTTT	CASSPPSSDTQYF
TRBV30	TRBD2	-	TRBJ2-2	TGTGCCTGGAGTGTACGCCTAGCGGGAGCCACCGGGGAGCTGTTTTTT	CAWSVRLAGATGELFF
TRBV11-3	TRBD1	-	TRBJ2-3	TGTGCCAGCAGCTCGGGACAGGGGCCAGATACGCAGTATTTT	CASSSGQGPDTQYF
TRBV14	TRBD2	-	TRBJ2-7	TGTGCCAGCAGCTCGACTAGCGGGGGGGCCTACGAGCAGTACTTC	CASSSTSGGAYEQYF